This T cell receptor (beta chain) was retrieved from a study of OX40 agonist ivuxolimab in advanced cancers. Turning to the study itself: Ivuxolimab, which patients received intravenously every 2 weeks, was dosed at 0.01 to 10 mg/kg.

The CDR3 is made up of 15 amino acids. Findings and limits, study-wide: Some of the nonresponding patients also showed low levels of normalized T-cell clonal expansion.

Of note for this clone: The antigen is unknown.

The data were produced by immunoSEQ multiplex PCR, yet TCRdb's version contains in-frame clones alone and is incomplete. Of over 85,000 clones in the sample, 85% to 90% were seen once. The chain links TRBV21-1 to TRBJ2-3; whether TRBD2, the table's D call, matches the DNA was not checked. TRBV21-1 is a documented pseudogene. Sequences were derived from CD4+ or CD8+ T cells sorted from blood, sampled in a trial of the OX40 agonist ivuxolimab. The TCR originated in an adult with an advanced solid tumor such as melanoma, head and neck, liver or kidney cancer. The CDR3 spells CAGSDTTGGTDTQYF. In nucleotides, the CDR3 is TGTGCCGGGTCCGACACCACGGGAGGCACAGATACGCAGTATTTT.